The entry below describes one TCR beta chain. Its matching antigen is unknown. Germline-derived CDR1 and CDR2 are SGHNT and YYREEE (reference sequence). This CDR3 contains 15 residues. The germline V and J ends were trimmed by 4 bases and 1 base, with 14 bases remaining between them. The PCR employed 60 Vbeta primers together with 13 Jbeta primers. Profiled with immunoSEQ multiplex PCR; TCRdb holds only in-frame clones, not every one. This sample yields 120,000 to 150,000 clones, of which around 77% are seen a single time; about 6.7% belongs to the top ten. The data belong to a study of cytomegalovirus exposure and HLA in healthy donors. Points from the study as a whole: The HLA-A and HLA-B alleles of most subjects were reportedly predicted accurately from TCR beta sequences. Being productive about 90% or about 30% of the time was typical of most TCR beta V segments in an earlier analysis. In a later analysis, a missense DCLRE1C variant was linked to TCR beta V- and J-gene trimming. In vitro testing confirmed a few CMV-associated chains as specific for CMV antigens.

This rearrangement joins TRBV5-4 to TRBJ2-5; possible D gene TRBD2, 6 bases. The specimen sequenced was PBMCs. The clonotype comes from a middle-aged woman in good health and CMV-seropositive. This chain's CDR3 is CASSLTSTVQETQYF. Here the CDR3 DNA reads TGTGCCAGCAGCCTCACTAGCACGGTCCAAGAGACCCAGTACTTC.